These T cell receptor beta chains were read from a single sample in a study of cytomegalovirus exposure and HLA in healthy donors. The protocol was immunoSEQ multiplex PCR, while the TCRdb copy is restricted to in-frame clones and leaves out a portion. The sample has approximately 150,000 clones; about 80% are singletons. Sequencing was performed on PBMCs. Receptors were obtained from a man aged 35-49 years in good health and CMV-seronegative. Both conserved end residues are part of each CDR3. The order of the fields is CDR3 protein, CDR3 DNA, V gene, J gene, D gene, clone size. The D gene is left open where the match is weak. Clone size is stated in some rows and not others, as once, few, many or a class when expanded.

CDR3: CASSARGLSGELFF
DNA: TGTGCCAGCAGCGCCCGGGGACTATCCGGGGAGCTGTTTTTT
V: TRBV9
J: TRBJ2-2
D: TRBD2
size: NA

CDR3: CASMVGFAFF
DNA: TGTGCCAGCATGGTCGGGTTCGCTTTCTTT
V: TRBV2
J: TRBJ1-1
D: NA
size: NA

CDR3: CASSYSGGNSYEQYF
DNA: TGTGCCAGCAGTTACTCAGGGGGAAACTCCTACGAGCAGTACTTC
V: TRBV6-5
J: TRBJ2-7
D: NA
size: NA

CDR3: CASSTGLTSGNTIYF
DNA: TGTGCCAGTAGTACGGGACTGACCTCTGGAAACACCATATATTTT
V: TRBV19
J: TRBJ1-3
D: NA
size: NA

CDR3: CASSIISGRSYEQYF
DNA: TGTGCCAGCAGCATAATCTCCGGGAGAAGCTACGAACAGTACTTC
V: TRBV5-6
J: TRBJ2-7
D: NA
size: NA

CDR3: CASLAGGEADTQYF
DNA: TGTGCTAGCCTAGCGGGAGGAGAGGCAGATACGCAGTATTTT
V: TRBV12-5
J: TRBJ2-3
D: TRBD2
size: NA

CDR3: CASSPRTSGRGELFF
DNA: TGTGCCAGCAGTCCTAGGACTAGCGGGAGGGGGGAGCTGTTTTTT
V: TRBV28
J: TRBJ2-2
D: TRBD2
size: NA

CDR3: CASSPGLAGGGTGELFF
DNA: TGTGCCAGCAGCCCGGGACTAGCGGGAGGTGGAACCGGGGAGCTGTTTTTT
V: TRBV9
J: TRBJ2-2
D: TRBD2
size: NA

CDR3: CASSQPHVRASGNTIYF
DNA: TGCGCCAGCAGTCAACCCCATGTGAGAGCCTCTGGAAACACCATATATTTT
V: TRBV23-1
J: TRBJ1-3
D: NA
size: NA

CDR3: CASSLGGTVEYEQYF
DNA: TGTGCCAGCAGCTTGGGTGGGACAGTAGAATACGAGCAGTACTTC
V: TRBV5-4
J: TRBJ2-7
D: TRBD1
size: NA

CDR3: CASSRGTDTQYF
DNA: TGTGCCAGCAGTCGCGGCACAGATACGCAGTATTTT
V: TRBV6-1
J: TRBJ2-3
D: NA
size: NA

CDR3: CASSLPPIEASWTGELFF
DNA: TGTGCCAGCAGCCTCCCCCCCATAGAGGCTAGTTGGACCGGGGAGCTGTTTTTT
V: TRBV11-1
J: TRBJ2-2
D: NA
size: NA

CDR3: CASRGGGAGIQYF
DNA: TGTGCCAGCAGAGGGGGGGGCGCGGGCATTCAGTACTTC
V: TRBV27
J: TRBJ2-4
D: NA
size: NA

CDR3: CASSSTGAPGTQYF
DNA: TGCGCCAGCAGCTCGACGGGAGCTCCTGGGACCCAGTACTTC
V: TRBV5-1
J: TRBJ2-5
D: NA
size: NA

CDR3: CSVRGGTSTYNEQFF
DNA: TGCAGCGTACGTGGAGGGACTAGCACCTACAATGAGCAGTTCTTC
V: TRBV29-1
J: TRBJ2-1
D: TRBD2
size: NA

CDR3: CASSPRAGSTDTQYF
DNA: TGTGCCAGCAGCCCCAGAGCGGGCAGCACAGATACGCAGTATTTT
V: TRBV7-9
J: TRBJ2-3
D: NA
size: NA

CDR3: CASSEGRAFGTDTQYF
DNA: TGTGCCAGCAGTGAAGGGAGGGCCTTCGGCACAGATACGCAGTATTTT
V: TRBV6-1
J: TRBJ2-3
D: NA
size: few

CDR3: CASSLIEDKQYF
DNA: TGTGCCAGCAGCTTAATAGAGGATAAGCAGTACTTC
V: TRBV7-9
J: TRBJ2-7
D: NA
size: NA

CDR3: CASSIANRGTQPQHF
DNA: TGTGCCAGTAGTATCGCCAACAGGGGGACTCAGCCCCAGCATTTT
V: TRBV19
J: TRBJ1-5
D: TRBD1
size: NA

CDR3: CASSLGTGEGTTDTQYF
DNA: TGTGCCAGCAGCTTAGGGACAGGGGAGGGTACAACAGATACGCAGTATTTT
V: TRBV7-8
J: TRBJ2-3
D: TRBD1
size: NA

CDR3: CSVESQGSTQYF
DNA: TGCAGCGTTGAGTCACAGGGGAGTACGCAGTATTTT
V: TRBV29-1
J: TRBJ2-3
D: TRBD1
size: NA

CDR3: CASSLSKPSRGYTF
DNA: TGTGCCAGCAGTTTGTCTAAACCGTCGAGAGGCTACACCTTC
V: TRBV28
J: TRBJ1-2
D: NA
size: NA

CDR3: CASRVRGSYNEQFF
DNA: TGTGCCAGTAGAGTCCGCGGATCCTACAATGAGCAGTTCTTC
V: TRBV19
J: TRBJ2-1
D: NA
size: NA

CDR3: CASGSSNQPQHF
DNA: TGTGCCAGCGGGAGTAGCAATCAGCCCCAGCATTTT
V: TRBV6-5
J: TRBJ1-5
D: NA
size: NA